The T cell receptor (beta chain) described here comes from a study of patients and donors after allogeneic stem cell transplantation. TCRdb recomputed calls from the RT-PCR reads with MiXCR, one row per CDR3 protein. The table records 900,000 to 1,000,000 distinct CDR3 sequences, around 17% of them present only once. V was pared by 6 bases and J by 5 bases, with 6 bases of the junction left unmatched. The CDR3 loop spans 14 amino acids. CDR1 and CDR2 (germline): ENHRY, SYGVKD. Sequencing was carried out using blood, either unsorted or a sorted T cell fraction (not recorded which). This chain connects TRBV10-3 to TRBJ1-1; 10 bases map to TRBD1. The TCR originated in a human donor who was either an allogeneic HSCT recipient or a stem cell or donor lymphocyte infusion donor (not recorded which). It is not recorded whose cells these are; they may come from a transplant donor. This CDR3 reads CAIRGTGDRTEAFF. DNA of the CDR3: TGTGCCATCAGGGGGACAGGGGACAGGACTGAAGCTTTCTTT.